A single sample gave rise to the 17 T cell receptor beta chains below, sequenced in a study of shared clonotypes between healthy human individuals. CD45RO negativity and positive selection for CCR7 defined naive CD8 cells, a population that excluded terminally differentiated effector memory CD45RA+ cells. Clones were read by immunoSEQ multiplex PCR, and TCRdb kept only the in-frame ones, dropping some. The table includes 760,000 or so clones, just over 95% detected once. Sequencing was done on a sample of naive CD8+ T cells sorted from blood. All receptors come from a man under 40 in good health.

The chain combines TRBV10-2 with TRBJ1-5; TRBD1 agrees at 8 bases. Germline V CDR1 and CDR2: WSHSY, SAAADI. Trimming cost V 6 bases and J 1 base; bases outside gene matches: 5. There are 15 residues in the CDR3. Written as DNA, the CDR3 is TGCGCCAGCAGACCTGACAGGGGAAGCAATCAGCCCCAGCATTTT. Translation gives CASRPDRGSNQPQHF.

The table lists this clone with a few counts. The chain has TRBV2 and TRBJ1-1; D possibly corresponds to TRBD1 (6 bases). This CDR3 comprises 14 residues. The V end was cut by 9 bases, the J end by 1 base, with 15 bases between. The germline gives CDR1 SNHLY, CDR2 FYNNEI. The CDR3 protein is CASYLPRGNTEAFF. Written as DNA, the CDR3 is TGTGCCAGTTATCTCCCCAGGGGGAACACTGAAGCTTTCTTT.

The chain has TRBV7-2 and TRBJ2-7, with unresolved D. This CDR3 is 15 amino acids long. Germline assignment: CDR1 SGHTA and CDR2 FQGNSA. V was pared by 4 bases and J by 3 bases, with 16 bases between. The CDR3 nucleotides read TGTGCCAGCAGCTCGGACCCGAGAGTCTTCTACGAGCAGTACTTC. Residues: CASSSDPRVFYEQYF.

V is TRBV2 and J is TRBJ1-5; D ambiguous. Germline V lookup: CDR1 SNHLY, CDR2 FYNNEI. The CDR3 spans 13 residues. Trimming took off 2 bases at V and 4 bases at J, with 6 bases between the two ends. The CDR3 loop is CASSEHLNQPQHF. The CDR3 DNA is TGTGCCAGCAGTGAACACCTTAATCAGCCCCAGCATTTT.

V usage is TRBV5-6 and J usage is TRBJ2-7, with 9 bases fitting TRBD1. V lost 4 bases, J lost 6 bases, and 8 bases stayed unmatched. Per germline, CDR1 SGHDT and CDR2 YYEEEE. This CDR3 has 14 residues. CDR3 DNA sequence: TGTGCCAGCAGCAACCGGGACAGGGTTTTCGAGCAGTACTTC. This sequence encodes CASSNRDRVFEQYF.

This clone came up a few times. J is TRBJ2-7 and V is TRBV20-1; the D is unclear. The germline V gene encodes CDR1 DFQATT and CDR2 SNEGSKA (reference sequence). The CDR3 loop spans 11 amino acids. Trimming removed 3 bases from V and 4 bases from J, with 7 bases in between. The CDR3: CSASWGYEQYF. The CDR3 nucleotides read TGCAGTGCTAGTTGGGGATACGAGCAGTACTTC.

The CDR3 protein is CASSLDSRTDTQYF. The CDR3 nucleotides read TGTGCCAGCAGCTTAGATAGTCGGACAGATACGCAGTATTTT. The chain is built from TRBV7-9 and TRBJ2-3; D is unclear. Germline V gene data show CDR1 as SEHNR and CDR2 as FQNEAQ (reference sequence). CDR3 length equals 14 residues. The ends were cut back, 1 base at V and 3 bases at J, with 8 bases in the middle.

The rearrangement uses TRBV9 and TRBJ2-2; D is unclear. CDR3 size: 11 residues. V was clipped by 7 bases and J by 7 bases, with 8 bases between them. Per germline, CDR1 SGDLS and CDR2 YYNGEE. The CDR3 here is CASLRNGELFF. The CDR3 DNA is TGTGCCAGCCTCAGGAACGGGGAGCTGTTTTTT.

J is TRBJ2-5 and V is TRBV6-5; D not resolved. Trimming pared 1 base from V and 1 base from J, leaving 7 bases between. Germline values: CDR1 MNHEY, CDR2 SVGAGI. The CDR3 is made up of 14 amino acids. The CDR3: CASSYYIGQETQYF. In nucleotides, the CDR3 is TGTGCCAGCAGTTACTATATAGGCCAAGAGACCCAGTACTTC.

The V gene is TRBV9, the J gene TRBJ2-1, with a tentative D call TRBD2 (6 bases). Germline V gives CDR1 SGDLS, CDR2 YYNGEE. This CDR3 comprises 18 residues. With 4 bases removed from V and 0 bases from J, the gap between germline ends came to 20 bases. The CDR3 DNA reads TGTGCCAGCAGCAGGGCTAGGAGGGGCCAGAGCTCCTACAATGAGCAGTTCTTC. It translates to CASSRARRGQSSYNEQFF.

This clone was picked up one time. The chain uses TRBV4-3 and TRBJ2-7; 11 nucleotides align to TRBD2. The CDR3 runs to 16 residues. The J segment lost 5 bases and the V segment lost 0 bases, leaving 6 bases of the junction unmatched. Per germline, CDR1 LGHNA and CDR2 YSLEER. CDR3 nucleotides: TGCGCCAGCAGCCAAGAACTAGCGGGAGTAGTCCACGAGCAGTACTTC. Its protein product is CASSQELAGVVHEQYF.

The V call is TRBV7-9, the J call TRBJ2-1; no clear D gene. The CDR3 runs 13 residues. The V gene lost 4 bases and the J gene lost 9 bases, with 13 bases spanning the gap. From germline, CDR1 is SEHNR and CDR2 FQNEAQ (reference sequence). The CDR3, as DNA: TGTGCCAGCAGCTCCCTCCCCCCGGGTGAGCAGTTCTTC. Protein product: CASSSLPPGEQFF.

V usage is TRBV11-2 and J usage is TRBJ2-1; maybe TRBD2 (5 bases). With 5 bases removed from V and 5 bases from J, the gap between germline ends came to 16 bases. Germline lookup yields CDR1 SGHAT and CDR2 FQNNGV. The CDR3 covers 15 residues. The CDR3 nucleotides read TGTGCCAGCAGCACCGGAGGTACTTCCCACAATGAGCAGTTCTTC. It specifies CASSTGGTSHNEQFF.

The rearrangement links TRBV5-5 to TRBJ2-3; D might be TRBD2 (5 bases). Trimming pared 5 bases from V and 1 base from J, leaving 14 bases between. Germline CDR1 SGHKS, CDR2 YYEKEE (reference sequence). The CDR3 has 15 amino acids. Written as DNA, the CDR3 is TGTGCCAGCAGAGCACAAGGGAGTGGCACAGATACGCAGTATTTT. This codes for CASRAQGSGTDTQYF.

The chain carries TRBV15 and TRBJ2-7; TRBD2 matches 12 bases. V trimming: 6 bases; J trimming: 4 bases; junction bases outside the gene matches: 4. Germline V gene lookup returns CDR1 LNHNV and CDR2 YYDKDF (reference sequence). The CDR3 spans 14 residues. The CDR3 sequence is CATSWTSGNYEQYF. DNA of the CDR3: TGTGCCACCAGTTGGACTAGCGGGAATTACGAGCAGTACTTC. The complete variable domain, with remaining parts taken from reference TRBV15 and TRBJ2-7, reads DAMVIQNPRYQVTQFGKPVTLSCSQTLNHNVMYWYQQKSSQAPKLLFHYYDKDFNNEADTPDNFQSRRPNTSFCFLDIRSPGLGDTAMYLCATSWTSGNYEQYFGPGTRLTVT.

This chain uses TRBV28 with TRBJ1-2; D not resolved. The germline V gene has CDR1 MDHEN and CDR2 SYDVKM. This CDR3 region has 13 residues. The ends were cut back, 6 bases at V and 4 bases at J, with 12 bases in the middle. In DNA, the CDR3 is TGTGCCAGCAGACCGCGGCAGGCCTATGGCTACACCTTC. This translates into CASRPRQAYGYTF.

J is TRBJ2-1 and V is TRBV28; 8 bases fit TRBD2. Germline V gene data show CDR1 as MDHEN and CDR2 as SYDVKM. This CDR3 region has 16 residues. The V and J ends lost 6 bases and 0 bases, in that order; junction bases with no gene match: 7. The chain's CDR3 is CASSKPSGSSYNEQFF. The CDR3 nucleotides are TGTGCCAGCAGCAAACCGAGCGGGAGCTCCTACAATGAGCAGTTCTTC. Filled out from reference TRBV28 and TRBJ2-1, the complete variable domain reads DVKVTQSSRYLVKRTGEKVFLECVQDMDHENMFWYRQDPGLGLRLIYFSYDVKMKEKGDIPEGYSVSREKKERFSLILESASTNQTSMYLCASSKPSGSSYNEQFFGPGTRLTVL.